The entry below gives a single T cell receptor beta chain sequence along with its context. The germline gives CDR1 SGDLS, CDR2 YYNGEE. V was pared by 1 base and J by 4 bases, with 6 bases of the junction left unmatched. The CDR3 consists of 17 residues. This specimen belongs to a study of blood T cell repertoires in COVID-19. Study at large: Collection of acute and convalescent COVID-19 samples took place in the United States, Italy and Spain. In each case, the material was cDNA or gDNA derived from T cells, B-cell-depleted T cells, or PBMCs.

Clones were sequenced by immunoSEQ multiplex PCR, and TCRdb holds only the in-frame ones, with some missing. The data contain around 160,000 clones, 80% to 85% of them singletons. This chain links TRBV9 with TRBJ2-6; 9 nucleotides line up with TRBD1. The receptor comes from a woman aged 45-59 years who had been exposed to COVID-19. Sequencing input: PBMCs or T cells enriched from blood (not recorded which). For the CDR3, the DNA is TGTGCCAGCAGCGTAACCGGGACAGGGTTCGGGGCCAACGTCCTGACTTTC. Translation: CASSVTGTGFGANVLTF.